The 13 T cell receptor beta chains below come from one sample, sequenced in a study of CD8+CD57+ T cells in acquired aplastic anemia. The study profiled TCR beta VDJ and CDR3 using genomic DNA as template. TCRdb independently ran MiXCR on the reads; one entry per CDR3 protein. The table records about 220,000 distinct CDR3 sequences, around half of them present only once. In patients chosen for sequencing, flow cytometry had shown CD8+CD57+ cell expansion. Sequenced: sorted CD4+, CD8+, or CD8+CD57+ T cells (not recorded which) from PBMCs. These TCRs come from a human donor with aplastic anemia.

This clonotype was seen a handful of times. Written as DNA, the CDR3 is TGTGCCAGCAGTCAACCCCCGAACACTGAAGCTTTCTTT. Translating it yields CASSQPPNTEAFF. This sequence joins TRBV28 and TRBJ1-1, with D hard to call. CDR1 and CDR2 (germline): MDHEN, SYDVKM. Trimming took 5 bases from V and 1 from J, leaving 8 bases between them. The CDR3 has 13 residues.

The chain employs TRBV7-6 and TRBJ1-2; D gene unclear. This CDR3 contains 16 residues. The germline V and J ends were trimmed by 5 bases and 4 bases, with 20 bases remaining between them. The germline V gene encodes CDR1 SGHVS and CDR2 FNYEAQ. CDR3 nucleotide sequence: TGTGCCAGCAGCGCAGTCAGGAATCCAGGTCTCTATGGCTACACCTTC. This sequence encodes CASSAVRNPGLYGYTF.

The sample holds many counts of this clonotype. This chain connects TRBV19 to TRBJ2-1; 9 bases are shared with TRBD2. Germline CDR1 reads LNHDA; CDR2 reads SQIVND (reference sequence). V lost 6 bases to trimming and J lost 5 bases; unmatched junction nucleotides: 8. This CDR3 comprises 15 residues. The CDR3 sequence: CASSPLGLADNEQFF. The CDR3 DNA is TGTGCCAGTAGCCCTTTGGGACTAGCAGACAATGAGCAGTTCTTC.

V gene TRBV5-8 combines with J gene TRBJ1-4; no clear D gene. The CDR3 has 16 residues. Germline V gives CDR1 SGHTS, CDR2 YDEGEE. V was shortened by 10 bases and J by 0 bases, with 19 bases between the two germline ends. Written as DNA, the CDR3 is TGTGCCTGGAGTACGCCAGTCCCGTCAACTAATGAAAAACTGTTTTTT. This translates into CAWSTPVPSTNEKLFF.

The chain links TRBV15 to TRBJ1-2, with D unclear. V lost 3 bases and J 0 bases, leaving 11 bases between the germline ends. The CDR3 loop spans 15 amino acids. Per the germline V gene, CDR1 is LNHNV and CDR2 is YYDKDF (reference sequence). The CDR3 loop is CATSREGKANYGYTF. CDR3 in DNA: TGTGCCACCAGCAGGGAAGGGAAAGCTAACTATGGCTACACCTTC. The variable domain in full, with the rest retrieved from reference TRBV15 and TRBJ1-2, is DAMVIQNPRYQVTQFGKPVTLSCSQTLNHNVMYWYQQKSSQAPKLLFHYYDKDFNNEADTPDNFQSRRPNTSFCFLDIRSPGLGDTAMYLCATSREGKANYGYTFGSGTRLTVV.

The rearrangement uses TRBV29-1 and TRBJ1-2; 9 bases match TRBD1. The junction had 6 bases not matched to a gene; V was cut back by 1 base and J by 6 bases. This CDR3 has 14 amino acids. CDR1 and CDR2 from the germline V gene are SQVTM and ANQGSEA. CDR3 protein: CSVEVNRGQDGYTF. DNA for the CDR3: TGCAGCGTTGAAGTTAACAGGGGGCAGGATGGCTACACCTTC.

V and J are TRBV2 and TRBJ1-6, with 8 bases lining up with TRBD1. Germline V lookup: CDR1 SNHLY, CDR2 FYNNEI. V was clipped by 6 bases and J by 7 bases; unmatched bases: 8. This CDR3 is built from 15 residues. The CDR3 region is CASRPGTGQNSPLHF. CDR3 DNA: TGTGCCAGCAGACCCGGGACAGGACAAAATTCACCCCTCCACTTT.

This clonotype was seen repeatedly, ten times or more. V gene TRBV7-9 combines with J gene TRBJ2-7, with TRBD2 matching over 10 bases. Germline V gene lookup returns CDR1 SEHNR and CDR2 FQNEAQ (reference sequence). Trimming took 1 base from V and 3 from J; bases not matched to a gene: 3. This CDR3 has 15 amino acids. The CDR3 reads CASSLDSGGFYEQYF. CDR3 DNA: TGTGCCAGCAGCTTAGATAGCGGGGGGTTCTACGAGCAGTACTTC.

In its sample, this clonotype was seen a few times. The CDR3 ends on some other residue instead of the conserved phenylalanine or tryptophan, so this is likely a read error. The V and J genes are TRBV11-2 and TRBJ2-5; 11 bases fit TRBD1. The CDR3 length is 16 residues. Germline V gene sequence: CDR1 SGHAT, CDR2 FQNNGV. The ends lost 5 bases at V and 5 bases at J; junction bases unmatched: 10. CDR3 amino acids: CASSPDRDRGYETQYL. The CDR3 DNA sequence: TGTGCCAGCAGCCCCGACCGGGACAGGGGGTACGAGACCCAGTACCTC.

The genes are TRBV10-3 and TRBJ1-1, with D possibly matching TRBD1 (6 bases). This CDR3 has 14 residues. Trimming stripped 8 bases from V and 4 bases from J, with 17 bases between. Germline V gene data show CDR1 as ENHRY and CDR2 as SYGVKD. CDR3 DNA sequence: TGTGCCATCCAGGGACGAAAAGGGGGCACTGAAGCTTTCTTT. Encoded protein: CAIQGRKGGTEAFF.

This clonotype was seen more than once but under ten times. This rearrangement joins TRBV7-9 to TRBJ2-7; TRBD1 is a possible D gene (6 bases). V was trimmed by 5 bases and J by 6 bases, leaving 11 bases between them. Germline loops: CDR1 SEHNR, CDR2 FQNEAQ (reference sequence). The CDR3 contains 12 residues. For the CDR3, the DNA is TGTGCCAGCAGCCCCACAGGGCTCGAGCAGTACTTC. Protein: CASSPTGLEQYF.

The rearrangement uses TRBV11-2 and TRBJ2-3; TRBD2 matches at 7 bases. Germline V lookup: CDR1 SGHAT, CDR2 FQNNGV. The CDR3 has 15 amino acids. Unmatched junction bases numbered 5, after V lost 3 bases and J lost 2 bases. CDR3 residues: CASSLNSGHTDTQYF. Written as DNA, the CDR3 is TGTGCCAGCAGCTTGAATAGCGGGCACACAGATACGCAGTATTTT.

This clonotype was seen many times. CDR3 in DNA: TGTGCCAGCAGCCCCAGGACAGGGTATGGCTACACCTTC. It codes for CASSPRTGYGYTF. The chain is built from TRBV9 and TRBJ1-2, with 8 nucleotides matching TRBD1. Unmatched junction bases numbered 4, after V lost 4 bases and J lost 5 bases. CDR3 length equals 13 residues. The germline gives CDR1 SGDLS, CDR2 YYNGEE.